The rows below give T cell receptor beta chains drawn from one sample of a study of shared clonotypes between healthy human individuals. The method was immunoSEQ multiplex PCR; TCRdb's version includes in-frame clones alone and lacks a portion of them. The sample includes 2 million to 2.5 million clones, 85% to 95% seen only once; the top ten take around 0.35%. What was sequenced was naive CD4+ T cells from PBMCs. The receptors derive from a man between 18 and 35 years old in good health. Some clones in this sample may be carry-over from other donors' samples. Each CDR3 is given with its conserved first and last residue. A D gene is named only where the DNA matches it firmly. Clone size is shown for a subset of rows, as once, few, many or a class of expanded clone.

V	J	D	size	CDR3	DNA
TRBV7-9	TRBJ1-5	-	-	CASSLGAGRNQPQHF	TGTGCCAGCAGCTTAGGAGCAGGGCGGAATCAGCCCCAGCATTTT
TRBV19	TRBJ1-3	-	-	CASSILVTSGNTIYF	TGTGCCAGTAGTATCTTGGTAACCTCTGGAAACACCATATATTTT
TRBV6-1	TRBJ2-6	-	-	CALTPLWRANVLTF	TGTGCCCTGACCCCTCTCTGGAGGGCCAACGTCCTGACTTTC
TRBV28	TRBJ1-4	-	-	CASSLLSRPGLFF	TGTGCCAGCAGTTTATTATCTCGCCCAGGACTGTTTTTT
TRBV7-3	TRBJ2-6	-	-	CASSRRTGANVLTF	TGTGCCAGCAGCCGCAGGACTGGGGCCAACGTCCTGACTTTC
TRBV19	TRBJ2-3	-	-	CASRRVGVTDTQYF	TGTGCCAGTAGGAGGGTTGGCGTCACAGATACGCAGTATTTT
TRBV6-1	TRBJ2-7	-	-	CASSAGRAPTYEQYF	TGTGCCAGCAGTGCAGGCCGAGCCCCCACCTACGAGCAGTACTTC
TRBV11-3	TRBJ2-1	-	-	CASSIGGWALYNEQFF	TGTGCCAGCAGTATCGGAGGGTGGGCTCTTTACAATGAGCAGTTCTTC
TRBV6-5	TRBJ2-7	-	-	CASSYEGEGLREQYF	TGTGCCAGCAGTTACGAGGGGGAGGGCCTGCGAGAGCAGTACTTC
TRBV28	TRBJ1-4	-	-	CASMGVGKLFF	TGTGCCAGCATGGGGGTGGGGAAACTGTTTTTT
TRBV6-6	TRBJ2-7	TRBD2	-	CASRPGGAESSYEQYF	TGTGCCAGCAGACCGGGGGGGGCGGAGAGCTCCTACGAGCAGTACTTC
TRBV7-2	TRBJ2-1	-	-	CASSLTGVGGEQFF	TGTGCCAGCAGCTTAACGGGGGTTGGAGGTGAGCAGTTCTTC
TRBV9	TRBJ1-3	-	-	CASSTGTSGNTIYF	TGTGCCAGCAGCACCGGAACCTCTGGAAACACCATATATTTT
TRBV6-1	TRBJ2-7	TRBD1	-	CASSETGIFYEQYF	TGTGCCAGCAGCGAGACAGGGATTTTCTACGAGCAGTACTTC
TRBV5-4	TRBJ2-2	-	-	CASSSAGTLNTGELFF	TGTGCCAGCAGCTCCGCCGGGACATTGAACACCGGGGAGCTGTTTTTT
TRBV28	TRBJ1-2	-	-	CASSLGGFGYTF	TGTGCCAGCAGTTTGGGGGGCTTTGGCTACACCTTC
TRBV6-1	TRBJ1-1	TRBD1	-	CATRTGGRVTEAFF	TGTGCTACCCGGACAGGGGGTAGGGTCACTGAAGCTTTCTTT
TRBV4-3	TRBJ2-1	TRBD2	-	CASSGGLAALGPYNEQFF	TGCGCCAGCAGCGGGGGACTAGCGGCCCTGGGGCCCTACAATGAGCAGTTCTTC
TRBV2	TRBJ2-5	-	-	CASSAERGETQYF	TGTGCCAGCAGTGCGGAGAGGGGAGAGACCCAGTACTTC
TRBV5-1	TRBJ2-1	-	-	CASSPGTGRMFNEQFF	TGCGCCAGCAGCCCAGGAACAGGGAGGATGTTTAATGAGCAGTTCTTC
TRBV6-5	TRBJ1-6	-	-	CASSRGQPNSPLHF	TGTGCCAGCAGCCGTGGACAGCCAAATTCACCCCTCCACTTT
TRBV7-2	TRBJ2-1	-	-	CASSPTLVGAYNEQFF	TGTGCCAGCAGCCCGACCTTGGTTGGGGCCTACAATGAGCAGTTCTTC
TRBV5-1	TRBJ2-5	-	-	CASSLAGSETQYF	TGCGCCAGCAGCTTGGCCGGGAGTGAGACCCAGTACTTC
TRBV7-2	TRBJ2-2	-	-	CASSLLLPTGELFF	TGTGCCAGCAGCTTACTGCTCCCAACCGGGGAGCTGTTTTTT
TRBV15	TRBJ1-2	-	-	CATSRAGRDGYTF	TGTGCCACCAGCAGAGCCGGCAGAGATGGCTACACCTTC
TRBV7-9	TRBJ2-2	TRBD2	-	CASSLGASGKNTGELFF	TGTGCCAGCAGCTTAGGGGCTAGCGGGAAAAACACCGGGGAGCTGTTTTTT
TRBV7-3	TRBJ2-3	-	-	CASSSRASTGADTQYF	TGTGCCAGCAGCTCCCGGGCCTCAACTGGAGCAGATACGCAGTATTTT
TRBV20-1	TRBJ1-1	-	few	CSAGEESEAFF	TGCAGTGCTGGCGAGGAATCTGAAGCTTTCTTT
TRBV6-6	TRBJ1-1	-	-	CASSIQGAEEDTEAFF	TGTGCCAGCAGCATACAGGGAGCAGAGGAGGACACTGAAGCTTTCTTT
TRBV7-2	TRBJ2-3	-	-	CASSSGDSDTQYF	TGTGCCAGCAGCTCAGGGGACTCAGATACGCAGTATTTT
TRBV9	TRBJ2-1	TRBD2	-	CASSALAGVTNEQFF	TGTGCCAGCAGCGCCTTAGCGGGGGTAACAAATGAGCAGTTCTTC
TRBV28	TRBJ2-3	TRBD2	-	CASSLIAGVTKPADTQYF	TGTGCCAGCAGTTTAATAGCGGGAGTAACCAAACCGGCAGATACGCAGTATTTT
TRBV5-4	TRBJ2-1	-	-	CAGSSLSSYNEQFF	TGTGCCGGCAGCTCCCTGAGCTCCTACAATGAGCAGTTCTTC
TRBV19	TRBJ1-2	-	-	CASSRVNYGYTF	TGTGCCAGTAGTAGAGTTAACTATGGCTACACCTTC
TRBV4-1	TRBJ1-5	TRBD1	-	CASSPAPGQGASDQPQHF	TGCGCCAGCAGCCCAGCCCCGGGACAGGGGGCGAGTGATCAGCCCCAGCATTTT
TRBV7-9	TRBJ2-7	TRBD2	-	CASSQSGNEYEQYF	TGTGCCAGCAGTCAGAGCGGGAACGAATACGAGCAGTACTTC
TRBV5-8	TRBJ1-4	TRBD1	-	CASSPWGTGVEKPFF	TGTGCCAGCAGCCCGTGGGGGACAGGGGTCGAAAAACCGTTTTTT
TRBV13	TRBJ2-3	TRBD2	-	CASSFYGTSGSDTQYF	TGTGCCAGCAGCTTTTACGGGACTAGCGGGAGTGATACGCAGTATTTT
TRBV19	TRBJ1-3	TRBD1	once	CASTAPGGADTIYF	TGTGCCAGTACCGCACCAGGGGGAGCGGACACCATATATTTT
TRBV27	TRBJ2-1	-	-	CASAPWAGWGQFF	TGTGCCAGCGCACCCTGGGCGGGGTGGGGGCAGTTCTTC
TRBV9	TRBJ2-7	TRBD2	-	CASSPPGLAGAYEQYF	TGTGCCAGCAGCCCCCCGGGACTAGCGGGAGCGTACGAGCAGTACTTC
TRBV5-4	TRBJ1-5	-	-	CASSLAGLNQPQHF	TGTGCCAGCAGCTTGGCCGGGCTGAATCAGCCCCAGCATTTT
TRBV30	TRBJ2-7	TRBD1	-	CAWSVPDRGHEQYF	TGTGCCTGGAGTGTACCGGACAGGGGACACGAGCAGTACTTC
TRBV6-1	TRBJ1-6	-	-	CASSEGGGAPLHF	TGTGCCAGCAGTGAAGGTGGGGGGGCGCCCCTCCACTTT
TRBV28	TRBJ1-6	-	-	CASSPGTPDNSPLHF	TGTGCCAGCAGTCCCGGGACACCCGATAATTCACCCCTCCACTTT
TRBV5-1	TRBJ2-1	-	-	CASSTDLFDNEQFF	TGCGCCAGCAGCACCGACTTATTCGACAATGAGCAGTTCTTC
TRBV19	TRBJ1-2	TRBD1	-	CASTTGQGGSYTF	TGTGCCAGTACCACGGGACAGGGAGGGAGCTACACCTTC
TRBV6-4	TRBJ1-4	TRBD1	-	CASSMSGGEKLFF	TGTGCCAGCAGTATGTCAGGGGGTGAAAAACTGTTTTTT
TRBV5-4	TRBJ2-1	TRBD1	-	CASSLPGTGNEQFF	TGTGCCAGCAGCCTCCCCGGGACAGGCAATGAGCAGTTCTTC
TRBV28	TRBJ1-1	-	-	CASSFGGEAFF	TGTGCCAGCAGTTTTGGGGGTGAAGCTTTCTTT
TRBV5-1	TRBJ1-3	-	-	CASSPGSPSGNTIYF	TGCGCCAGCAGCCCGGGATCTCCCTCTGGAAACACCATATATTTT
TRBV7-2	TRBJ1-2	-	-	CASQTPGIYGYTF	TGTGCCAGCCAAACTCCCGGGATCTATGGCTACACCTTC
TRBV28	TRBJ1-1	-	-	CASSLSAGMNTEAFF	TGTGCCAGCAGTTTATCTGCAGGAATGAACACTGAAGCTTTCTTT
TRBV15	TRBJ1-1	-	-	CATSPPRRAAEAFF	TGTGCCACCAGCCCCCCTCGCCGGGCGGCTGAAGCTTTCTTT
TRBV2	TRBJ2-7	TRBD1	-	CASSDFRTGVSYEQYF	TGTGCCAGCAGTGATTTTAGGACAGGGGTCTCCTACGAGCAGTACTTC
TRBV29-1	TRBJ2-3	-	-	CSVDDGTDTQYF	TGCAGCGTTGACGACGGCACAGATACGCAGTATTTT
TRBV5-1	TRBJ2-5	-	-	CASSRIGGLGQETQYF	TGCGCCAGCAGCCGTATCGGGGGTCTCGGGCAAGAGACCCAGTACTTC